This passage covers 17 T cell receptor beta chains from one sample sequenced in a study of CXCR3-negative and CXCR3-positive naive CD8 T cells. Study-wide results and caveats: CXCR3-positive naive cells had more hydrophobic TRB CDR3s than CXCR3-negative naive cells.

Antigens of these TCRs are unknown. The TRB libraries of cDNA were built by UMI-labeled 5' RACE. From the 5' RACE reads, TCRdb lists one entry per CDR3 protein and no DNA. The sample's table shows about 89,000 distinct CDR3 sequences. The sample comprised naive CXCR3+ CD8+ T cells from blood. Subset reported: CD45RO-CCR7+CD27+CD95- naive CD8+ T cells expressing CXCR3 (TNR3+). The receptors come from a human donor in good health. Some clones in this sample may be carry-over from other donors' samples.

The chain carries TRBV12-3 or TRBV12-4 and TRBJ1-6; TCRdb's D call, TRBD1, is unchecked because there is no DNA. This CDR3 is 15 amino acids long. Here the CDR3 reads CASRDRVVSNSPLHF.

CDR3 protein: CASSYSRWTGGYEQYF. J is TRBJ2-7 and V is TRBV6-2 or TRBV6-3; TCRdb lists TRBD1, though no DNA is available to test this call. Germline V CDR1 and CDR2: MNHEY, SVGEGT. The CDR3 runs 16 residues.

The rearrangement links TRBV7-9 to TRBJ2-7; lacking DNA, the TRBD1 call made by TCRdb goes unchecked. In germline, CDR1 is SEHNR, CDR2 FQNEAQ (reference sequence). The CDR3 runs 16 residues. Here the CDR3 reads CASSLEGDRSSYEQYF.

This chain connects TRBV21-1 to TRBJ2-1; with no DNA, the TCRdb D assignment of TRBD1 cannot be verified. TRBV21-1 is a pseudogene locus. This CDR3 contains 15 residues. The CDR3 here is CASSKAGDLNCEQFF.

V is TRBV28 and J is TRBJ2-3. This CDR3 is 14 amino acids long. Germline CDR1 MDHEN, CDR2 SYDVKM. The CDR3 sequence is CASSLMAGTDTQYF.

V is TRBV27 and J is TRBJ2-1; TCRdb selects TRBD1, and the lack of DNA leaves this call unchecked. Per germline, CDR1 MNHEY and CDR2 SMNVEV (reference sequence). The CDR3 has 12 amino acids. CDR3 sequence reads: CASSHGGGEQFF.

This chain joins TRBV5-1 and TRBJ2-7; the D gene TCRdb calls, TRBD1, cannot be checked with no DNA. The CDR3 spans 14 residues. Germline V CDR1 and CDR2: SGHRS, YFSETQ. CDR3 sequence reads: CASRSGTGNYEQYF.

The V gene is TRBV28, the J gene TRBJ2-1; TCRdb picks TRBD2, but there is no DNA to check that call. CDR1 MDHEN and CDR2 SYDVKM come from the germline V gene. The CDR3 contains 13 residues. The CDR3 here is CASTSRGGNEQFF. Looking up the rest from reference TRBV28 and TRBJ2-1 gives the full variable domain: DVKVTQSSRYLVKRTGEKVFLECVQDMDHENMFWYRQDPGLGLRLIYFSYDVKMKEKGDIPEGYSVSREKKERFSLILESASTNQTSMYLCASTSRGGNEQFFGPGTRLTVL.

This sequence joins TRBV29-1 and TRBJ2-5. The CDR3 runs 13 residues. Germline V gene lookup returns CDR1 SQVTM and CDR2 ANQGSEA. The chain's CDR3 is CSVEGGEAETQYF. Based on the CDR3 plus reference TRBV29-1 and TRBJ2-5, the full variable domain is SAVISQKPSRDICQRGTSLTIQCQVDSQVTMMFWYRQQPGQSLTLIATANQGSEATYESGFVIDKFPISRPNLTFSTLTVSNMSPEDSSIYLCSVEGGEAETQYFGPGTRLLVL.

The chain joins TRBV21-1 to TRBJ2-7; TCRdb's assignment of TRBD1 cannot be checked, as there is no DNA. TRBV21-1 is a pseudogene segment. The CDR3 has 16 amino acids. This chain's CDR3 is CASSDRDREPTYEQYF.

The chain carries TRBV6-5 and TRBJ1-1; TCRdb's D gene call, TRBD1, goes unchecked for lack of DNA. Germline CDR1 and CDR2: MNHEY and SVGAGI. The CDR3 is 14 amino acids. CDR3 sequence reads: CASSRQGGNTEAFF.

The chain couples TRBV6-5 to TRBJ2-5. Germline V gene data show CDR1 as MNHEY and CDR2 as SVGAGI. The CDR3 covers 14 residues. The CDR3 is CASSYDSGLETQYF.

CDR3 region: CASREVSTGELFF. The chain combines TRBV5-1 with TRBJ2-2; the D call from TCRdb, TRBD2, cannot be confirmed without DNA. This CDR3 has 13 residues. Germline V gene sequence: CDR1 SGHRS, CDR2 YFSETQ. The full variable domain, with the rest looked up from reference TRBV5-1 and TRBJ2-2, is KAGVTQTPRYLIKTRGQQVTLSCSPISGHRSVSWYQQTPGQGLQFLFEYFSETQRNKGNFPGRFSGRQFSNSRSEMNVSTLELGDSALYLCASREVSTGELFFGEGSRLTVL.

Here the CDR3 reads CASTFNQGGETQYF. The chain links TRBV11-2 to TRBJ2-5; TCRdb selects TRBD1, and the lack of DNA leaves this call unchecked. Germline assignment: CDR1 SGHAT and CDR2 FQNNGV. The CDR3 covers 14 residues.

The gene calls are TRBV28 and TRBJ1-1. Looked up from germline, CDR1 is MDHEN and CDR2 is SYDVKM. There are 14 residues in the CDR3. The CDR3 loop is CASSFWRLNTEAFF.

The J gene is TRBJ2-5, the V gene TRBV4-2; TCRdb picks TRBD2, but there is no DNA to check that call. CDR3 length equals 15 residues. Germline assignment: CDR1 LGHNA and CDR2 YNFKEQ. The chain's CDR3 is CASSQDPAGGQTQYF.

The rearrangement links TRBV28 to TRBJ2-1; the TCRdb call, TRBD1, lacks DNA for checking. Germline CDR1 is MDHEN and CDR2 is SYDVKM. The CDR3 spans 18 residues. The CDR3 spells CASNLGTGNSGPYNEQFF.